The 5 T cell receptor beta chains below come from one sample, sequenced in a study of T cell responses to AZD1222 COVID-19 vaccine. Clones were read by immunoSEQ multiplex PCR, and TCRdb kept only the in-frame ones, dropping some. The sample includes around 110,000 clones, around 89% of them seen just once. The source was peripheral blood, collected on day 0 of AZD1222 vaccination. All receptors come from an adult in good health.

The V and J genes are TRBV27 and TRBJ1-2; TRBD1 agrees at 9 bases. With 1 base clipped from V and 5 bases from J, the junction kept 14 bases outside the gene matches. Germline V gene sequence: CDR1 MNHEY, CDR2 SMNVEV (reference sequence). The CDR3 spans 18 residues. The chain's CDR3 is CASSLWRPGTGKGYGYTF. DNA for the CDR3: TGTGCCAGCAGTTTATGGCGCCCCGGGACAGGGAAAGGGTATGGCTACACCTTC.

This chain joins TRBV27 and TRBJ2-3, with TRBD1 as a possible D gene (6 bases). The V and J ends lost 5 bases and 6 bases respectively, with 9 bases between them. This CDR3 region has 12 residues. Germline V gene lookup returns CDR1 MNHEY and CDR2 SMNVEV (reference sequence). DNA for the CDR3: TGTGCCAGCAGTGTTAGGGGGGATACGCAGTATTTT. Encoded protein: CASSVRGDTQYF.

The chain uses TRBV5-1 and TRBJ1-2; D not certain. Trimming stripped 7 bases from V and 4 bases from J, with 20 bases between. The CDR3 consists of 15 residues. Germline values: CDR1 SGHRS, CDR2 YFSETQ. The CDR3 sequence: CASATALTEIYGYTF. In DNA, the CDR3 is TGCGCCAGCGCTACCGCCCTCACAGAGATCTATGGCTACACCTTC.

The V call is TRBV29-1, the J call TRBJ1-1; perhaps TRBD1 as D (6 bases). Trimming shortened V by 8 bases and J by 1 base, and 11 bases separated the two germline ends. Germline CDR1 is SQVTM and CDR2 is ANQGSEA. The CDR3 has 12 amino acids. In DNA form, the CDR3 reads TGCAGCTACGGACAGAGGAACACTGAAGCTTTCTTT. It specifies CSYGQRNTEAFF.

The J gene is TRBJ1-2, the V gene TRBV10-1; perhaps TRBD1 as D (6 bases). The CDR3 has 14 amino acids. The V end lost 7 bases, the J end lost 7 bases, and 19 bases lay between the germline ends. Per germline, CDR1 WNHNN and CDR2 SYGVQD (reference sequence). The CDR3 DNA reads as TGCGCCAGCATAGACTCAGGGGCTCCCCCTGGCTACACCTTC. Its translation: CASIDSGAPPGYTF.